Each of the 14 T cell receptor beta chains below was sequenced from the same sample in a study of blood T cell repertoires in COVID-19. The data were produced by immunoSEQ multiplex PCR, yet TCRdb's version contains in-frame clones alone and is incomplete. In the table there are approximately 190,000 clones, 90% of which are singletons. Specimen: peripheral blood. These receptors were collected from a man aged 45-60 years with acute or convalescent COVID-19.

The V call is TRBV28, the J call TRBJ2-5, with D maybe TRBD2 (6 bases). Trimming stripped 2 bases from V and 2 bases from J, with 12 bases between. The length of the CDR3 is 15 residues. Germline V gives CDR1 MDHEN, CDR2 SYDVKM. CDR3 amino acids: CASSLMRGGQETQYF. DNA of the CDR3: TGTGCCAGCAGTTTAATGCGGGGTGGGCAAGAGACCCAGTACTTC.

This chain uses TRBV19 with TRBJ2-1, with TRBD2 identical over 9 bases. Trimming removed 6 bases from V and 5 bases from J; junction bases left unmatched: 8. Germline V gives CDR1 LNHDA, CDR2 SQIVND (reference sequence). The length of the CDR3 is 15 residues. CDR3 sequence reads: CASRLAGGMNNEQFF. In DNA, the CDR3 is TGTGCCAGTAGGCTCGCGGGAGGGATGAACAATGAGCAGTTCTTC.

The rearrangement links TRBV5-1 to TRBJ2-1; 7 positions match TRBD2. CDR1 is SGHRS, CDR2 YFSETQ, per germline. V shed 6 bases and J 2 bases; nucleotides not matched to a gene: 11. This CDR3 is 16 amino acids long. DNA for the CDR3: TGCGCCAGCACCCTATTAGCGGGTTATACCTACAATGAGCAGTTCTTC. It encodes CASTLLAGYTYNEQFF.

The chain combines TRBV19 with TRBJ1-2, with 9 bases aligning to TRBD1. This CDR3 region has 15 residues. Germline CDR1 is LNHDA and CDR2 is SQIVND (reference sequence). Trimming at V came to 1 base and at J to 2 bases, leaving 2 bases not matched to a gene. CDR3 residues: CASSIAGQGNYGYTF. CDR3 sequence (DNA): TGTGCCAGTAGTATAGCCGGACAGGGGAACTATGGCTACACCTTC.

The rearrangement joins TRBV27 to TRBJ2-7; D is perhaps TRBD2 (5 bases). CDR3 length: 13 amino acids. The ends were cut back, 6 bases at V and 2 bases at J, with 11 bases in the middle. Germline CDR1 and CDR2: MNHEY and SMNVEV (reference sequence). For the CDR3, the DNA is TGTGCCAGCAGACGAACCGGGACCTACGAGCAGTACTTC. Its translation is CASRRTGTYEQYF.

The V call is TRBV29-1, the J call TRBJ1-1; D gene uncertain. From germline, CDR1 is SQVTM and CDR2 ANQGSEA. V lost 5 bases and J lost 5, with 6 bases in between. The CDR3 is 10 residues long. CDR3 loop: CSVLWTEAFF. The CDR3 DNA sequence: TGCAGCGTTCTATGGACTGAAGCTTTCTTT.

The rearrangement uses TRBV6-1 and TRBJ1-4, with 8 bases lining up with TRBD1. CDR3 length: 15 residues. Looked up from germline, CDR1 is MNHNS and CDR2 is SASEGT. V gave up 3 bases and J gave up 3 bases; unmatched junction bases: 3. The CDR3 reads CASSELDRANEKLFF. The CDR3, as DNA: TGTGCCAGCAGTGAGCTGGACAGGGCTAATGAAAAACTGTTTTTT.

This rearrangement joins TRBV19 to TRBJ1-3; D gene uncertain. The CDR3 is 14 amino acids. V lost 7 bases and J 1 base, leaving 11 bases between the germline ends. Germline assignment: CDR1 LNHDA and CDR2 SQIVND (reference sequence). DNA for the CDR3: TGTGCCAGTAAGGTGAGGGCTTCTGGAAACACCATATATTTT. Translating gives CASKVRASGNTIYF.

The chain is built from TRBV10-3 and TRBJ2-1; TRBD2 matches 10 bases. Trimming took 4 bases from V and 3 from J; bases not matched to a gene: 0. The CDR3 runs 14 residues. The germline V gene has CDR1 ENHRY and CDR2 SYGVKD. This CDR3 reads CAISGLAGYNEQFF. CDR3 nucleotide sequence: TGTGCCATCAGTGGACTAGCGGGCTACAATGAGCAGTTCTTC.

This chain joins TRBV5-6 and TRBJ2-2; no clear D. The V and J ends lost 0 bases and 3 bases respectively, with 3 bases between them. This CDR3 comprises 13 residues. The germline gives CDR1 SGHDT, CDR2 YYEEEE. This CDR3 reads CASSLVDTGELFF. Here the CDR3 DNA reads TGTGCCAGCAGCTTGGTAGACACCGGGGAGCTGTTTTTT. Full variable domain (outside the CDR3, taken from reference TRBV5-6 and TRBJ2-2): DAGVTQSPTHLIKTRGQQVTLRCSPKSGHDTVSWYQQALGQGPQFIFQYYEEEERQRGNFPDRFSGHQFPNYSSELNVNALLLGDSALYLCASSLVDTGELFFGEGSRLTVL.

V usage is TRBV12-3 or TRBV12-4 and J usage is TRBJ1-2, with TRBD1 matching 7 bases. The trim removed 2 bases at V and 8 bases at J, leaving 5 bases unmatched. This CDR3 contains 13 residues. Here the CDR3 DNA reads TGTGCCAGCAGTTTAACAGGGGTTTGGGGCTACACCTTC. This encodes CASSLTGVWGYTF.

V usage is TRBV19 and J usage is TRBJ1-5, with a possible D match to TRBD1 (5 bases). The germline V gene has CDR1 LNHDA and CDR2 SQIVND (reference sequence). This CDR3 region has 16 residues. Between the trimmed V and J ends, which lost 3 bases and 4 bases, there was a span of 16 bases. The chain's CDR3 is CASSMIPGGLNQPQHF. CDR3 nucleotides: TGTGCCAGTAGTATGATCCCGGGGGGATTGAATCAGCCCCAGCATTTT.

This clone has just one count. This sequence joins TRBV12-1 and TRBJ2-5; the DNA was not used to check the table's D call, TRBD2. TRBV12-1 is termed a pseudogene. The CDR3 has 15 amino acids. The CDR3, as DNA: TGTGCCGACCGGAGACTAGCGGTTATCCAAGAGACCCAGTACTTC. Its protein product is CADRRLAVIQETQYF.

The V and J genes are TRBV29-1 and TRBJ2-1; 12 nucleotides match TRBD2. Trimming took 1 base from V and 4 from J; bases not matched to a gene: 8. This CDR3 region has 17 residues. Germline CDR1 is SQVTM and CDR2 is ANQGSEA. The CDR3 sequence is CSVEGAGTSGPYNEQFF. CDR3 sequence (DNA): TGCAGCGTTGAAGGTGCAGGGACTAGCGGGCCTTACAATGAGCAGTTCTTC.